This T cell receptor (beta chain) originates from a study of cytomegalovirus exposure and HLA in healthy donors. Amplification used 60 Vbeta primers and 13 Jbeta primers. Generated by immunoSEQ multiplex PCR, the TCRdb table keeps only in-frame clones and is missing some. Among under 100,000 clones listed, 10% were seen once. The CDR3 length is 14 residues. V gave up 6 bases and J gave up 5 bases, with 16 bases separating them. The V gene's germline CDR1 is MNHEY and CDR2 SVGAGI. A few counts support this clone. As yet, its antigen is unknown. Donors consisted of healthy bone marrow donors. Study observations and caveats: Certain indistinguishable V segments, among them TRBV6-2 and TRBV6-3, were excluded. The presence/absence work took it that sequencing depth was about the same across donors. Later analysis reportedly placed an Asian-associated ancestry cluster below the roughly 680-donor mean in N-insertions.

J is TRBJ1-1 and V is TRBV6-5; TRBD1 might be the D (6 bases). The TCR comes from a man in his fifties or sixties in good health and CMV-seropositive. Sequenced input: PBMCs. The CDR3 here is CASSRTKGGTEAFF. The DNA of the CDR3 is TGTGCCAGCAGCCGAACCAAAGGGGGAACTGAAGCTTTCTTT.